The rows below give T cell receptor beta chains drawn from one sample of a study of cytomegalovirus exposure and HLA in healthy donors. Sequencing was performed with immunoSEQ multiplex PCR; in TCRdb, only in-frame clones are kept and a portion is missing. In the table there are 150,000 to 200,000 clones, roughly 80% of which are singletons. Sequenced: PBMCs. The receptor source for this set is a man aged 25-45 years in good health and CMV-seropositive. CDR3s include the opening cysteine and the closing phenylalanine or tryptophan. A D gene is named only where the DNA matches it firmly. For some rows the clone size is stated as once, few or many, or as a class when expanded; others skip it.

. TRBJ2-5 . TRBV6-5 CASRREETQYF TGTGCCAGCAGGAGGGAAGAGACCCAGTACTTC
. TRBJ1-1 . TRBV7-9 CASSFSRSEAFF TGTGCCAGCAGCTTTTCCCGGAGTGAAGCTTTCTTT
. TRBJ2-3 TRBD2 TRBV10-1 CASSDRREGSDTQYF TGCGCCAGCAGTGACAGGCGGGAGGGGTCAGATACGCAGTATTTT
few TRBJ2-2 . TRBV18 CASSPTLIPGAGELFF TGTGCCAGCTCACCGACCCTCATCCCCGGGGCCGGGGAGCTGTTTTTT
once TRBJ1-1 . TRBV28 CASIPGGATEAFF TGTGCCAGCATTCCAGGTGGGGCCACTGAAGCTTTCTTT
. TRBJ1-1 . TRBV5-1 CASSLSGYTEAFF TGCGCCAGCAGCTTGAGTGGCTACACTGAAGCTTTCTTT
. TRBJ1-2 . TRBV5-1 CASSLRSEDLAGYTF TGCGCCAGCAGCTTGAGGAGCGAAGATTTGGCCGGCTACACCTTC
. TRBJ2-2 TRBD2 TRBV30 CAWGGRDPTGELFF TGTGCCTGGGGGGGGAGGGATCCCACCGGGGAGCTGTTTTTT
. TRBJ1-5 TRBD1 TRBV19 CASTIKGTGWWQPQHF TGTGCCAGTACCATAAAAGGGACAGGGTGGTGGCAGCCCCAGCATTTT
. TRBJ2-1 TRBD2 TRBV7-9 CASSTTLAGGLDEQFF TGTGCCAGCAGCACGACACTAGCGGGGGGGCTTGATGAGCAGTTCTTC
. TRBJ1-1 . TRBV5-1 CASSLETGDTEAFF TGCGCCAGCAGCTTGGAGACCGGGGACACTGAAGCTTTCTTT
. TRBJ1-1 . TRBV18 CASSPITGTEAFF TGTGCCAGCTCACCGATCACAGGTACTGAAGCTTTCTTT
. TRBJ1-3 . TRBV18 CASSPNGGHSGNTIYF TGTGCCAGCTCACCAAATGGGGGCCACTCTGGAAACACCATATATTTT
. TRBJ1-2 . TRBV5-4 CASSPIGQGGDGYTF TGTGCCAGCAGCCCCATCGGACAAGGGGGGGATGGCTACACCTTC
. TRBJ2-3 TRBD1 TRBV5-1 CASSLGQGSTDTQYF TGCGCCAGCAGCTTGGGACAGGGGAGCACAGATACGCAGTATTTT
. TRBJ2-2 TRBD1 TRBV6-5 CASSSGTGGAGELFF TGTGCCAGCAGTTCCGGGACAGGGGGCGCCGGGGAGCTGTTTTTT
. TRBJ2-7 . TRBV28 CASQTRATWNYEQYF TGTGCCAGCCAAACCAGGGCTACCTGGAACTACGAGCAGTACTTC
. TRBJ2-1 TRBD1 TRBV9 CASSLRGQVLNEQFF TGTGCCAGCAGCTTGAGGGGACAGGTCCTAAATGAGCAGTTCTTC
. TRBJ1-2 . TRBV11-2 CASSFPKHYGYTF TGTGCCAGCAGCTTCCCGAAGCACTATGGCTACACCTTC
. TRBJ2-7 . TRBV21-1 CASSLRQDSYEQYF TGTGCCAGCAGCCTCCGCCAGGATTCCTACGAGCAGTACTTC
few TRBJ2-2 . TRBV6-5 CASSYKLETGELFF TGTGCCAGCAGTTACAAACTAGAAACCGGGGAGCTGTTTTTT
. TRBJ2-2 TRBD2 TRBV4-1 CASSQGGGGGPLPGELFF TGCGCCAGCAGCCAAGGTGGGGGCGGGGGGCCTCTCCCCGGGGAGCTGTTTTTT
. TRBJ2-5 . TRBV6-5 CASSYSGAGFQETQYF TGTGCCAGCAGTTACTCGGGGGCAGGCTTCCAAGAGACCCAGTACTTC
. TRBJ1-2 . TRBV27 CASSLHMGRTNYGYTF TGTGCCAGCAGTCTCCACATGGGGCGGACTAACTATGGCTACACCTTC
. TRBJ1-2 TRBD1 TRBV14 CASSQWDSRVVGYTF TGTGCCAGCAGCCAATGGGACAGCCGAGTTGTAGGCTACACCTTC
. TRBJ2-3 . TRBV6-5 CASSTGRSTDTQYF TGTGCCAGCAGTACAGGCCGTAGCACAGATACGCAGTATTTT
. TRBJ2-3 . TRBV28 CASTSGLLKNTQYF TGTGCCAGCACTTCCGGACTATTAAAAAATACGCAGTATTTT
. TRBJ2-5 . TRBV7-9 CASSISSVQETQYF TGTGCCAGCAGCATATCTAGCGTACAAGAGACCCAGTACTTC
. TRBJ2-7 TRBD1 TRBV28 CASRGTAGGPNAYEQYF TGTGCCAGCAGAGGGACGGCAGGGGGCCCAAATGCTTACGAGCAGTACTTC
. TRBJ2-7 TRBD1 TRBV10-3 CAISEPSGQSSYEQYF TGTGCCATCAGCGAACCTTCGGGACAGAGCTCCTACGAGCAGTACTTC
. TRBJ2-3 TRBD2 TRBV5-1 CASSLAASGGNTQYF TGCGCCAGCAGCTTGGCGGCTAGCGGGGGGAATACGCAGTATTTT
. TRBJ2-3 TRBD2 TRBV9 CASSAGLGADTQYF TGTGCCAGCAGCGCGGGACTAGGGGCAGATACGCAGTATTTT
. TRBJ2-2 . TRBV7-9 CAYPGPGAGELFF TGTGCCTACCCCGGGCCCGGGGCCGGGGAGCTGTTTTTT
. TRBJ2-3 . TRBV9 CASSVTGVPSDTQYF TGTGCCAGCAGCGTAACGGGAGTTCCGTCAGATACGCAGTATTTT
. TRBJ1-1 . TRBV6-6 CASSTMGHQNTEAFF TGTGCCAGCAGTACCATGGGACACCAGAACACTGAAGCTTTCTTT
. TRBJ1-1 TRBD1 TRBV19 CASSIGGQGEAFF TGTGCCAGTAGTATAGGTGGACAGGGCGAAGCTTTCTTT
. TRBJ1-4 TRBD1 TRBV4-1 CASSPEDRGILGEKLFF TGCGCCAGCAGCCCAGAGGACAGGGGGATTCTAGGTGAAAAACTGTTTTTT
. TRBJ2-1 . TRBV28 CASSSGALGTYNEQFF TGTGCCAGCAGTTCAGGTGCCTTGGGCACCTACAATGAGCAGTTCTTC
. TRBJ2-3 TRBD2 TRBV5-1 CASSLEASGSTDTQYF TGCGCCAGCAGCTTGGAGGCTAGCGGGTCCACAGATACGCAGTATTTT
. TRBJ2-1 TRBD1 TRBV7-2 CASNRQGVNEQFF TGTGCCAGCAACCGACAGGGAGTGAATGAGCAGTTCTTC